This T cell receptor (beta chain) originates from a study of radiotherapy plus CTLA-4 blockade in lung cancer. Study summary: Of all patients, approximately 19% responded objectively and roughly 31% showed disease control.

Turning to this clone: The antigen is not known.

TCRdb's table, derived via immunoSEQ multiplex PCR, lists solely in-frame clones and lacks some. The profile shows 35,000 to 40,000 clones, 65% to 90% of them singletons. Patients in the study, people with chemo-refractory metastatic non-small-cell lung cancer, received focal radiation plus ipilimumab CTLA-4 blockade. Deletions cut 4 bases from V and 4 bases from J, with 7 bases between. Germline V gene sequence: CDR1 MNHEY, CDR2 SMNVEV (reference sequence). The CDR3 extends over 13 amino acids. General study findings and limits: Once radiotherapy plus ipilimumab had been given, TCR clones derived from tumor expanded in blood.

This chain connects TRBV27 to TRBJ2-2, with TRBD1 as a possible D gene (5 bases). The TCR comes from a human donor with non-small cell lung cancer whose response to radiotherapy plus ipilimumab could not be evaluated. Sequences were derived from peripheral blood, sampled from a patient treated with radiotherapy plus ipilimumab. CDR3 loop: CASSSGSTGELFF. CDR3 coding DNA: TGTGCCAGCAGTTCAGGGTCCACCGGGGAGCTGTTTTTT.